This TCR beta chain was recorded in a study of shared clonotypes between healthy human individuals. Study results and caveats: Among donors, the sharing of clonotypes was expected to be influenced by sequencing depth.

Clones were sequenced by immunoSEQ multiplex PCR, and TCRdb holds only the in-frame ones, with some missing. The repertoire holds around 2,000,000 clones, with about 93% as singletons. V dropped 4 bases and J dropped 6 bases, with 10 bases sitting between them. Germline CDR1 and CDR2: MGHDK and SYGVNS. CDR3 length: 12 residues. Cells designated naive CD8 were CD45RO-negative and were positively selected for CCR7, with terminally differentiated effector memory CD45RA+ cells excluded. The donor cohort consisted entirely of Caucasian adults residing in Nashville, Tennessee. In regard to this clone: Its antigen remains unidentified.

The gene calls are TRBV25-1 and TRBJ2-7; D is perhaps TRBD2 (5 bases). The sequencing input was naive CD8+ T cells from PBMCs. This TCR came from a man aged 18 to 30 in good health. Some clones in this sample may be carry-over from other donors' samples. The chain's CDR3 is CASSGPRGEQYF. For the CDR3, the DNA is TGTGCCAGCAGTGGCCCTCGGGGCGAGCAGTACTTC.